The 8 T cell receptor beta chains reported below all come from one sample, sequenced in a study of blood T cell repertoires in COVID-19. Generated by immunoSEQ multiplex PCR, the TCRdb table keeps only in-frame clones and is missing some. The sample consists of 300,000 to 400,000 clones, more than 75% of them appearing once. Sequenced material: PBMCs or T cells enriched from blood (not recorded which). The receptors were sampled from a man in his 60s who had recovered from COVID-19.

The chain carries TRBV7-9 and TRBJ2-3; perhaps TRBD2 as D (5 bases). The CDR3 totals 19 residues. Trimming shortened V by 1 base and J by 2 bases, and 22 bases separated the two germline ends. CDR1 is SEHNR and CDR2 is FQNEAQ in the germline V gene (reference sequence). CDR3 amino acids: CASSLDSMEDAEDTDTQYF. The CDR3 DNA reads TGTGCCAGCAGCTTAGATTCCATGGAGGACGCGGAAGACACAGATACGCAGTATTTT.

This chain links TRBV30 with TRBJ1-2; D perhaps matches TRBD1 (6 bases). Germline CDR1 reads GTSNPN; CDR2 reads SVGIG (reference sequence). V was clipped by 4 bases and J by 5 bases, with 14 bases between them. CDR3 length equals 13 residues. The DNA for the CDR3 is TGTGCCTGGATGGACAGAATGTTTTATGGCTACACCTTC. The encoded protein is CAWMDRMFYGYTF.

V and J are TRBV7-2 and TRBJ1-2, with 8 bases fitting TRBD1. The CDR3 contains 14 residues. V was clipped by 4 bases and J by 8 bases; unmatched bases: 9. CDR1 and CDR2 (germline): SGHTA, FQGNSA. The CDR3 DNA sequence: TGTGCCAGCAGCTCCCTCCAGGGGGCTGGGGGCTACACCTTC. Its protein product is CASSSLQGAGGYTF.

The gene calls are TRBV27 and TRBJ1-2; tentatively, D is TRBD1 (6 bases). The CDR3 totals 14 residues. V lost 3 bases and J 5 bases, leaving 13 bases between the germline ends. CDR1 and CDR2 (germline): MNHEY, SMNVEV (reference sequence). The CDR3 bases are TGTGCCAGCAGTTTGTCCAGGGGACGGTATGGCTACACCTTC. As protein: CASSLSRGRYGYTF.

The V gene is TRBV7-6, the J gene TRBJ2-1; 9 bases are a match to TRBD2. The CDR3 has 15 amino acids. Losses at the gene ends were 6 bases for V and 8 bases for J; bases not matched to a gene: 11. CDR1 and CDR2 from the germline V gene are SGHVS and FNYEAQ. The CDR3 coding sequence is TGTGCCAGCAGTCCCCTGGCGGGAGGGCCACATGAGCAGTTCTTC. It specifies CASSPLAGGPHEQFF.

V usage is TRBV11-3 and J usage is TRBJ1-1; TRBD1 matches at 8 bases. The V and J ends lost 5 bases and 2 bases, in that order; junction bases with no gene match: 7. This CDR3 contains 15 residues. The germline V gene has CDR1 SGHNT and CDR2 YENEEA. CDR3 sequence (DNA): TGTGCCAGCAGCGAGAGGGGACAGGATAACACTGAAGCTTTCTTT. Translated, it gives CASSERGQDNTEAFF.

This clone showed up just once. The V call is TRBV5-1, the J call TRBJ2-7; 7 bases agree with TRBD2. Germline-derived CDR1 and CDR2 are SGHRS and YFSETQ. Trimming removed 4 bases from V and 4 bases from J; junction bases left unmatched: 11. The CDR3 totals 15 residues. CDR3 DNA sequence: TGCGCCAGCAGCACTGGGAGGGGCCCCCAATACGAGCAGTACTTC. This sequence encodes CASSTGRGPQYEQYF.

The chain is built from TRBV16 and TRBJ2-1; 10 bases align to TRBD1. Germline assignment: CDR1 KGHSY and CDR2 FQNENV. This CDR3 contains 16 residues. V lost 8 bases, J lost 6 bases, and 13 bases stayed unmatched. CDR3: CASELRTGGLSNEQFF. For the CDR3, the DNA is TGTGCCAGCGAACTCCGGACAGGGGGACTTAGCAATGAGCAGTTCTTC.